Below, 18 T cell receptor beta chains from the same sample are listed, as sequenced in a study of shared clonotypes between healthy human individuals. Data came from immunoSEQ multiplex PCR; TCRdb stores just in-frame clones and leaves some out. The top ten clones hold approximately 1.1% of a sample with over a million clones, approximately 97% of them seen once. Sequenced input: naive CD4+ T cells sorted from blood. Noted subset: CD45RA+ positively selected. These receptors all come from a young man in good health.

CDR3 DNA: TGTGCCAGCAGTCCACAGAACTGGGGGCCCTCGAACACCGGGGAGCTGTTTTTT. Its protein is CASSPQNWGPSNTGELFF. The chain joins TRBV28 to TRBJ2-2, with D maybe TRBD1 (6 bases). V dropped 5 bases and J dropped 0 bases, with 19 bases sitting between them. CDR1 and CDR2 (germline): MDHEN, SYDVKM. The CDR3 runs to 18 residues.

Only one count was recorded for this clone. The V call is TRBV28, the J call TRBJ2-1; 8 bases map to TRBD2. The CDR3 length is 15 residues. V lost 6 bases, J lost 4 bases, and 8 bases stayed unmatched. CDR1 and CDR2 from the germline V gene are MDHEN and SYDVKM. CDR3 DNA: TGTGCCAGCAGGGATTGGACTAGCAGTTACAATGAGCAGTTCTTC. Residues: CASRDWTSSYNEQFF. Full variable domain (outside the CDR3, taken from reference TRBV28 and TRBJ2-1): DVKVTQSSRYLVKRTGEKVFLECVQDMDHENMFWYRQDPGLGLRLIYFSYDVKMKEKGDIPEGYSVSREKKERFSLILESASTNQTSMYLCASRDWTSSYNEQFFGPGTRLTVL.

DNA of the CDR3: TGTGCCAGCAGCCGGCCGAGGGAAGCTTTCTTT. It is translated as CASSRPREAFF. The chain links TRBV28 to TRBJ1-1; no firm D call. V was trimmed by 6 bases and J by 8 bases, leaving 10 bases between them. There are 11 residues in the CDR3. CDR1 and CDR2 (germline): MDHEN, SYDVKM.

The genes are TRBV5-4 and TRBJ2-7; 8 bases match TRBD2. Looked up from germline, CDR1 is SGHNT and CDR2 is YYREEE (reference sequence). The CDR3 contains 17 residues. The V gene end was trimmed by 4 bases and the J gene end by 5 bases; junction bases not matched to a gene: 17. The CDR3 sequence is CASSAAGGAGRSHEQYF. In DNA, the CDR3 is TGTGCCAGCAGCGCCGCGGGGGGAGCCGGTCGGTCCCACGAGCAGTACTTC.

The gene calls are TRBV7-2 and TRBJ1-2, with 7 bases identical to TRBD1. The CDR3 extends over 16 amino acids. Looked up from germline, CDR1 is SGHTA and CDR2 is FQGNSA. J was trimmed by 3 bases and V by 4 bases; bases with no gene match: 11. CDR3 sequence: CASSYGWRGRDYGYTF. The CDR3 region has the DNA TGTGCCAGCAGCTATGGTTGGAGGGGGCGCGACTATGGCTACACCTTC.

This chain connects TRBV6-6 to TRBJ1-1; 7 bases align to TRBD1. This CDR3 region has 14 residues. Trimming took 5 bases from V and 1 from J; bases not matched to a gene: 4. Germline lookup yields CDR1 MNHNY and CDR2 SVGAGI (reference sequence). The CDR3 region is CASSPGTENTEAFF. In DNA, the CDR3 is TGTGCCAGCAGTCCAGGGACAGAGAACACTGAAGCTTTCTTT.

This clone showed up just once. The genes are TRBV9 and TRBJ2-7, with TRBD2 identical over 10 bases. The ends lost 0 bases at V and 5 bases at J; junction bases unmatched: 8. Germline V CDR1 and CDR2: SGDLS, YYNGEE. The CDR3 has 16 residues. The CDR3 nucleotides read TGTGCCAGCAGCGTAGACCCCCTAGCGGGAGCCCACGAGCAGTACTTC. Encoded protein: CASSVDPLAGAHEQYF.

V usage is TRBV6-5 and J usage is TRBJ2-1; possibly TRBD2 for D (6 bases). CDR3 length equals 13 residues. V shed 5 bases and J shed 7 bases, with 12 bases lying between them. CDR1 is MNHEY and CDR2 is SVGAGI in the germline V gene. The CDR3 protein is CASSRRSGNEQFF. The CDR3 DNA follows: TGTGCCAGCAGTCGAAGGAGCGGGAATGAGCAGTTCTTC.

The chain links TRBV18 to TRBJ2-7, with D perhaps matching TRBD1 (5 bases). The CDR3 totals 12 residues. V was cut by 3 bases and J by 6 bases, with 9 bases left in between. Germline CDR1 and CDR2: KGHSH and LQKENI. The CDR3 DNA sequence: TGTGCCAGCTCACCGGACACTTTCGAGCAGTACTTC. This encodes CASSPDTFEQYF.

The V and J genes are TRBV6-4 and TRBJ2-5; no definite D call. CDR1 and CDR2 from the germline V gene are MRHNA and SNTAGT. This CDR3 spans 13 amino acids. Trimming took off 4 bases at V and 5 bases at J, with 11 bases between the two ends. This chain's CDR3 is CASSAEIGETQYF. The DNA for the CDR3 is TGTGCCAGCAGTGCGGAAATAGGGGAGACCCAGTACTTC.

The chain joins TRBV6-6 to TRBJ1-1, with D possibly matching TRBD1 (5 bases). V was clipped by 6 bases and J by 3 bases, with 14 bases between them. The CDR3 sequence is 14 residues long. CDR1 is MNHNY, CDR2 SVGAGI, per germline (reference sequence). CDR3 bases: TGTGCCAGCAGGAAGGACCCGGGGGACACTGAAGCTTTCTTT. This translates into CASRKDPGDTEAFF.

About this clone: This specimen includes other DNA sequences encoding the same CDR3. This chain joins TRBV5-5 and TRBJ2-7; D might be TRBD1 (5 bases). CDR3 length: 13 residues. Trimming stripped 0 bases from V and 1 base from J, with 5 bases between. Germline CDR1 is SGHKS and CDR2 is YYEKEE (reference sequence). CDR3 amino acids: CASSLAGSYEQYF. For the CDR3, the DNA is TGTGCCAGCAGCTTGGCAGGGTCCTACGAGCAGTACTTC.

A few counts support this clone. This chain uses TRBV28 with TRBJ2-4, with D possibly TRBD2 on 6 matching bases. From germline, CDR1 is MDHEN and CDR2 SYDVKM. V was cut by 8 bases and J by 6 bases, with 14 bases left in between. This CDR3 has 13 amino acids. The CDR3 DNA reads TGTGCCAGCCGCGGGGCCGACGTAAACATTCAGTACTTC. This codes for CASRGADVNIQYF.

This clone was found a few times. The V call is TRBV18, the J call TRBJ1-5; D uncertain. This CDR3 has 14 residues. The V gene lost 2 bases and the J gene lost 6 bases, with 11 bases spanning the gap. Looked up from germline, CDR1 is KGHSH and CDR2 is LQKENI. The CDR3 loop reads CASSPEVTTQPQHF. The CDR3 nucleotides read TGTGCCAGCTCACCAGAAGTCACGACTCAGCCCCAGCATTTT.

The V and J genes are TRBV6-5 and TRBJ2-1; a possible D gene is TRBD1 (5 bases). The V gene lost 5 bases and the J gene lost 1 base, with 9 bases spanning the gap. Germline V gives CDR1 MNHEY, CDR2 SVGAGI. This CDR3 comprises 14 residues. The CDR3 nucleotides are TGTGCCAGCAGTCCCGACAGTTCCTACAATGAGCAGTTCTTC. Amino acid sequence: CASSPDSSYNEQFF.

This chain links TRBV28 with TRBJ1-5, with no clear D. V lost 6 bases and J 3 bases, leaving 6 bases between the germline ends. The CDR3 is 12 amino acids. Germline-derived CDR1 and CDR2 are MDHEN and SYDVKM. CDR3: CASRDPNQPQHF. In nucleotides, the CDR3 is TGTGCCAGCAGGGACCCCAATCAGCCCCAGCATTTT.

The chain links TRBV5-4 to TRBJ2-7; D uncertain. V lost 3 bases and J 6 bases, leaving 10 bases between the germline ends. The CDR3 is 12 residues long. Per germline, CDR1 SGHNT and CDR2 YYREEE (reference sequence). DNA of the CDR3: TGTGCCAGCAGCTCCCCGACTGGCGAGCAGTACTTC. As protein: CASSSPTGEQYF. The full variable domain, its missing parts supplied by reference TRBV5-4 and TRBJ2-7, is ETGVTQSPTHLIKTRGQQVTLRCSSQSGHNTVSWYQQALGQGPQFIFQYYREEENGRGNFPPRFSGLQFPNYSSELNVNALELDDSALYLCASSSPTGEQYFGPGTRLTVT.

This sequence joins TRBV9 and TRBJ2-7; TRBD2 aligns across 11 bases. The CDR3 is 16 residues long. After removal of 3 bases from V and 4 bases from J, the junction contained 9 bases not matched to a gene. Germline values: CDR1 SGDLS, CDR2 YYNGEE. This CDR3 is CASSGPLGTSGYEQYF. In DNA, the CDR3 is TGTGCCAGCAGCGGACCCCTCGGGACTAGCGGTTACGAGCAGTACTTC.